The clone carrying this TCR beta chain has just a few counts. Its antigen is not identified. Germline assignment: CDR1 SGDLS and CDR2 YYNGEE. This CDR3 region has 13 residues. The V end was cut by 3 bases, the J end by 9 bases, with 13 bases between. The data were taken from a study of cytotoxic CD8 clonotypes in ibrutinib-treated CLL. Across the whole study: The cohort had 10 to 12 relapsed/refractory and some 16 treatment-naive patients, 17 to 18 IGHV unmutated.

Deep sequencing aimed at 1 in 200,000 to 1 in 1 million T cells' resolution. Method: immunoSEQ multiplex PCR; TCRdb's copy keeps in-frame clones and lacks some. The sample records hundreds of thousands of clones, 60% to 75% being singletons. Investigators sourced approximately 2 micrograms of genomic DNA from cryopreserved PBMCs for TCR beta libraries. Whole-study results and caveats: Clonality increased with ibrutinib response but returned toward baseline at progression.

The chain couples TRBV9 to TRBJ2-4; D unclear. Sequenced material: PBMCs, taken after 24 months of ibrutinib treatment. The source of this sequence is a human donor with chronic lymphocytic leukemia. Written as DNA, the CDR3 is TGTGCCAGCAGCGGGGCCCAGGTTAGCATTCAGTACTTC. Translation: CASSGAQVSIQYF.